Below, one T cell receptor beta chain is given with its context. Using immunoSEQ multiplex PCR, the repertoire was profiled, and TCRdb retains in-frame clones only, with some absent. The sample includes approximately 40,000 clones, about 90% seen only once; the top ten take around 0.78%. The record originates from a study of T cell changes during pregnancy in multiple sclerosis. The length of the CDR3 is 11 residues. V lost 7 bases and J lost 7, with 10 bases in between. Germline V gives CDR1 MNHEY, CDR2 SVGAGI. The chain couples TRBV6-5 to TRBJ1-1; a weak D match, TRBD1 (5 bases). This sample comprised CD4+ T cells from peripheral blood mononuclear cells, obtained before pregnancy. This clonotype originated in a female donor with multiple sclerosis, enrolled in a pregnancy study. CDR3 nucleotide sequence: TGTGCCAGCAACAGGCAGAGTGAAGCTTTCTTT. Translated, it gives CASNRQSEAFF.